A single sample is the source of the 12 T cell receptor beta chains below, sequenced in a study of blood T cell repertoires in COVID-19. Sequenced by immunoSEQ multiplex PCR; TCRdb stores in-frame clones only, minus some. Here the sample spans roughly 110,000 clones, around 88% being singletons. The source material was peripheral blood. The receptors were sampled from a human donor with acute or convalescent COVID-19. The donor label of this sample is uncertain.

This clone has only one observation. The chain carries TRBV7-9 and TRBJ1-2; TRBD1 might be the D (6 bases). Germline lookup yields CDR1 SEHNR and CDR2 FQNEAQ (reference sequence). V was shortened by 5 bases and J by 4 bases, with 14 bases between the two germline ends. CDR3 length: 14 amino acids. CDR3 protein: CASSPAGQTYGYTF. CDR3 sequence (DNA): TGTGCCAGCAGCCCGGCCGGACAGACCTATGGCTACACCTTC.

V is TRBV4-1 and J is TRBJ2-1, with 8 bases that match TRBD1. The V gene end was trimmed by 4 bases and the J gene end by 5 bases; junction bases not matched to a gene: 4. This CDR3 comprises 14 residues. Germline lookup yields CDR1 MGHRA and CDR2 YSYEKL. The CDR3 nucleotides are TGCGCCAGCAGCCCGGACAGGGAACACAATGAGCAGTTCTTC. Protein product: CASSPDREHNEQFF.

This chain uses TRBV19 with TRBJ2-5; D is perhaps TRBD1 (6 bases). The CDR3 spans 17 residues. V lost 4 bases and J 5 bases, leaving 23 bases between the germline ends. Germline values: CDR1 LNHDA, CDR2 SQIVND (reference sequence). Written as DNA, the CDR3 is TGTGCCAGTAGTAAAAAACGGGACACCGTTTTGGGGGAGACCCAGTACTTC. This gives the protein CASSKKRDTVLGETQYF.

V usage is TRBV2 and J usage is TRBJ1-5, with D tentatively TRBD1 (5 bases). CDR1 and CDR2 from the germline V gene are SNHLY and FYNNEI. The V end was cut by 0 bases, the J end by 2 bases, with 11 bases between. The CDR3 has 16 amino acids. CDR3 nucleotides: TGTGCCAGCAGTGAAGCGCGGGGCTCTGGCAATCAGCCCCAGCATTTT. It translates to CASSEARGSGNQPQHF. Full variable domain (outside the CDR3, taken from reference TRBV2 and TRBJ1-5): EPEVTQTPSHQVTQMGQEVILRCVPISNHLYFYWYRQILGQKVEFLVSFYNNEISEKSEIFDDQFSVERPDGSNFTLKIRSTKLEDSAMYFCASSEARGSGNQPQHFGDGTRLSIL.

This chain connects TRBV19 to TRBJ2-7; maybe TRBD1 (7 bases). V was trimmed by 5 bases and J by 0 bases, leaving 20 bases between them. Germline assignment: CDR1 LNHDA and CDR2 SQIVND (reference sequence). The CDR3 covers 17 residues. CDR3 protein: CASSFAVRGTVSYEQYF. DNA of the CDR3: TGTGCCAGTAGTTTTGCAGTACGCGGGACAGTCTCCTACGAGCAGTACTTC.

The rearrangement uses TRBV5-1 and TRBJ1-2; 11 bases map to TRBD1. The ends lost 3 bases at V and 2 bases at J; junction bases unmatched: 0. The CDR3 sequence is 14 residues long. Germline V gives CDR1 SGHRS, CDR2 YFSETQ. The DNA of the CDR3 is TGCGCCAGCAGCTGGACAGGGGGCAACTATGGCTACACCTTC. This translates into CASSWTGGNYGYTF.

This clone was recorded once. J is TRBJ2-4 and V is TRBV2, with TRBD1 matching over 7 bases. The germline CDR1 and CDR2 sequences are SNHLY and FYNNEI. V lost 0 bases, J lost 8 bases, and 7 bases stayed unmatched. The CDR3 has 15 residues. The CDR3, as DNA: TGTGCCAGCAGTGAAGCGGGACAGCCCTGGGACATTCAGTACTTC. Protein sequence: CASSEAGQPWDIQYF.

The CDR3 DNA is TGTGCCAGCAGCGGGGACAGGGGGACCGGTGAAGCTTTCTTT. Protein product: CASSGDRGTGEAFF. V and J are TRBV2 and TRBJ1-1, with 11 nucleotides matching TRBD1. CDR1 is SNHLY, CDR2 FYNNEI, per germline. CDR3 length: 14 amino acids. Trimming at V came to 6 bases and at J to 7 bases, leaving 7 bases not matched to a gene.

The chain couples TRBV28 to TRBJ1-3; 9 bases map to TRBD1. V lost 5 bases and J lost 4; bases outside the gene matches: 9. This CDR3 region has 16 residues. The germline CDR1 and CDR2 sequences are MDHEN and SYDVKM. CDR3 amino acids: CASSPWGQGGGNTIYF. In DNA, the CDR3 is TGTGCCAGCAGTCCCTGGGGACAGGGTGGCGGAAACACCATATATTTT.

The chain uses TRBV30 and TRBJ2-7; TRBD2 is a possible D gene (5 bases). This CDR3 spans 14 amino acids. With 3 bases removed from V and 0 bases from J, the gap between germline ends came to 12 bases. The germline CDR1 and CDR2 sequences are GTSNPN and SVGIG (reference sequence). The CDR3 DNA reads TGTGCCTGGAGGCGGGCAGGTTCCTCCTACGAGCAGTACTTC. Amino acids: CAWRRAGSSYEQYF.

This chain joins TRBV2 and TRBJ2-1; TRBD2 agrees at 9 bases. Germline V gene lookup returns CDR1 SNHLY and CDR2 FYNNEI. CDR3 length equals 14 residues. The V and J ends lost 3 bases and 3 bases, in that order; junction bases with no gene match: 0. Here the CDR3 reads CASSERGGYNEQFF. For the CDR3, the DNA is TGTGCCAGCAGTGAGCGGGGGGGCTACAATGAGCAGTTCTTC.

This sequence joins TRBV3-1 (or the pseudogene TRBV3-2) and TRBJ2-1, with 9 nucleotides matching TRBD1. Germline assignment: CDR1 LGHDT and CDR2 YNNKEL (reference sequence). V shed 6 bases and J 7 bases; nucleotides not matched to a gene: 10. This CDR3 comprises 15 residues. CDR3 bases: TGTGCCAGCAGAAAACAGGGGGCGGTCGGAAATGAGCAGTTCTTC. This codes for CASRKQGAVGNEQFF.